This T cell receptor (beta chain) was identified in a study of blood T cells in healthy people across ages. This clonotype was observed a handful of times. Through a sample-barcoded 5' primer and a J-beta primer mix, a second PCR was run for roughly 6 to 12 cycles. MiXCR, run by TCRdb on the 5' RACE reads, gives a single entry per CDR3 protein. The sample holds under 800,000 distinct CDR3 sequences, roughly two fifths seen once. Sequencing input: blood. The clonotype comes from a woman aged 55-69 years in good health.

The CDR3 is CAISESLRLAGGNEQFF. CDR3 bases: TGTGCCATCAGTGAGTCACTCCGGCTAGCGGGAGGTAATGAGCAGTTCTTC. This rearrangement joins TRBV10-3 to TRBJ2-1, with 11 bases aligning to TRBD2. Germline lookup yields CDR1 ENHRY and CDR2 SYGVKD. Unmatched junction bases numbered 8, after V lost 0 bases and J lost 7 bases. The CDR3 runs to 17 residues.